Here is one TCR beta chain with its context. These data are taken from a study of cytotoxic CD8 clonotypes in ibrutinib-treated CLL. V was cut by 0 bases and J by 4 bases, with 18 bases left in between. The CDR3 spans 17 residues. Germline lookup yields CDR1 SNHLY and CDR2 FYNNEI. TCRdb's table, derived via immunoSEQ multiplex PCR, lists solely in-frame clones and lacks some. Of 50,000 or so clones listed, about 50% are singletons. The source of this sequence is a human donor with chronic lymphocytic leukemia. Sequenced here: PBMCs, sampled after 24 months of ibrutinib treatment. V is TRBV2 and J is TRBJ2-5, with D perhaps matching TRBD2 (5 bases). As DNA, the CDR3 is TGTGCCAGCAGTGAAGCGACCATCGGACTGCTTGCAGAGACCCAGTACTTC. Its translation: CASSEATIGLLAETQYF.